The rows below give T cell receptor beta chains drawn from one sample of a study of cytomegalovirus exposure and HLA in healthy donors. Assay used: immunoSEQ multiplex PCR; TCRdb lists only in-frame clones, some missing. The sample has roughly 140,000 clones; 76% are singletons. Sequencing was performed on PBMCs. The receptor set was obtained from a woman in her forties in good health and CMV-seronegative. CDR3s include the opening cysteine and the closing phenylalanine or tryptophan. D genes are given only for firm matches. Only part of the rows carry a size: once, few, many, or a class if the clone is expanded.

clone_size	v_call	d_call	j_call	cdr3_aa	cdr3_nt
-	TRBV27	TRBD1	TRBJ2-7	CASSNPLTGTASSYEQYF	TGTGCCAGCAGTAACCCGCTTACCGGGACAGCGAGCTCCTACGAGCAGTACTTC
-	TRBV5-1	-	TRBJ1-2	CASSPRTDHPPHYGYTF	TGCGCCAGCAGCCCCAGGACAGACCACCCCCCCCACTATGGCTACACCTTC
-	TRBV28	TRBD1	TRBJ1-4	CASSLRQGATNEKLFF	TGTGCCAGCAGTCTCAGACAGGGGGCAACTAATGAAAAACTGTTTTTT
-	TRBV11-2	-	TRBJ1-3	CASSSVLRAGNTIYF	TGTGCCAGCAGCTCGGTCTTACGGGCTGGAAACACCATATATTTT
-	TRBV27	TRBD1	TRBJ1-5	CASSLTQGGNQPQHF	TGTGCCAGCAGTTTAACTCAGGGGGGCAATCAGCCCCAGCATTTT
-	TRBV29-1	-	TRBJ2-7	CSVLDSPLYEQYF	TGCAGCGTATTGGACAGTCCCTTATACGAGCAGTACTTC
-	TRBV28	TRBD2	TRBJ2-3	CASSPSGGLTDTQYF	TGTGCCAGCAGTCCTAGCGGCGGCCTCACAGATACGCAGTATTTT
-	TRBV28	TRBD2	TRBJ2-7	CASSSRSGTSTYEQYF	TGTGCCAGCAGTTCTCGATCCGGGACTAGTACCTACGAGCAGTACTTC
-	TRBV29-1	TRBD1	TRBJ1-2	CSVEVTGAFGYTF	TGCAGCGTTGAAGTTACAGGGGCTTTTGGCTACACCTTC
-	TRBV5-8	-	TRBJ1-1	CASWEVGNTEAFF	TGTGCCAGCTGGGAGGTCGGGAACACTGAAGCTTTCTTT
-	TRBV4-2	-	TRBJ2-1	CASSQVQEGEQFF	TGTGCCAGCAGCCAAGTTCAAGAGGGTGAGCAGTTCTTC
-	TRBV7-9	TRBD2	TRBJ2-1	CASRSGGPSSSYNEQFF	TGTGCCAGCCGTAGCGGGGGGCCATCTAGCTCCTACAATGAGCAGTTCTTC
once	TRBV7-8	-	TRBJ1-2	CASSLGRNYGYTF	TGTGCCAGCAGCTTAGGCCGGAACTATGGCTACACCTTC
-	TRBV9	TRBD2	TRBJ2-1	CASSVGTSGASQLGEQFF	TGTGCCAGCAGCGTAGGGACTAGCGGGGCCTCCCAATTAGGTGAGCAGTTCTTC
-	TRBV15	TRBD1	TRBJ1-1	CATSWRGTGVEAFF	TGTGCCACCAGCTGGAGAGGGACAGGGGTTGAAGCTTTCTTT
-	TRBV7-6	TRBD1	TRBJ2-1	CASSFAGTGSVHEQFF	TGTGCCAGCAGCTTTGCCGGGACAGGGTCCGTCCATGAGCAGTTCTTC
-	TRBV18	-	TRBJ2-7	CASSPTGWALNEQYF	TGTGCCAGCTCACCAACAGGGTGGGCGCTTAACGAGCAGTACTTC
-	TRBV15	TRBD1	TRBJ2-7	CATSRGDRPREQYF	TGTGCCACCAGCAGAGGGGACAGACCTCGAGAGCAGTACTTC
-	TRBV7-9	-	TRBJ1-4	CASRGLPNEKLFF	TGTGCCAGCCGTGGCTTGCCTAATGAAAAACTGTTTTTT
-	TRBV5-4	TRBD2	TRBJ2-1	CASSNGLAGTLFSSYNEQFF	TGTGCCAGCAGCAACGGACTAGCGGGGACCCTTTTCAGCTCCTACAATGAGCAGTTCTTC
-	TRBV2	-	TRBJ1-5	CASSGARISNQPQHF	TGTGCCAGCAGTGGAGCCAGGATCAGCAATCAGCCCCAGCATTTT
-	TRBV2	-	TRBJ1-5	CASRTESNQPQHF	TGTGCCAGCAGGACAGAAAGCAATCAGCCCCAGCATTTT